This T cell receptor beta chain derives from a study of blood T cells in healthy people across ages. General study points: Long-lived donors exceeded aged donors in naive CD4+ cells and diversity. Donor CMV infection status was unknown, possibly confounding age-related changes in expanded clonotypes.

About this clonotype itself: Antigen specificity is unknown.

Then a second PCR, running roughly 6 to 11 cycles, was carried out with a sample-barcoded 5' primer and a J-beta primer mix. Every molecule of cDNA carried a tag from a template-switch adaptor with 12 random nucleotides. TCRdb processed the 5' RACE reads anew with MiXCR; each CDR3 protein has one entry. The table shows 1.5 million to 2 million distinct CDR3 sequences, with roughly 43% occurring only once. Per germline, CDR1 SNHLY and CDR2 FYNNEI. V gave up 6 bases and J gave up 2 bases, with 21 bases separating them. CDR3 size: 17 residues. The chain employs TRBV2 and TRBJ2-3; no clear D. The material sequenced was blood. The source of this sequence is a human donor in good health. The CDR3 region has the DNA TGTGCCAGCAGGGGATTCCGCCGACTTATACTCACAGATACGCAGTATTTT. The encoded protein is CASRGFRRLILTDTQYF. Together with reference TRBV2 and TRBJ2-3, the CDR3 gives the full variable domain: EPEVTQTPSHQVTQMGQEVILRCVPISNHLYFYWYRQILGQKVEFLVSFYNNEISEKSEIFDDQFSVERPDGSNFTLKIRSTKLEDSAMYFCASRGFRRLILTDTQYFGPGTRLTVL.